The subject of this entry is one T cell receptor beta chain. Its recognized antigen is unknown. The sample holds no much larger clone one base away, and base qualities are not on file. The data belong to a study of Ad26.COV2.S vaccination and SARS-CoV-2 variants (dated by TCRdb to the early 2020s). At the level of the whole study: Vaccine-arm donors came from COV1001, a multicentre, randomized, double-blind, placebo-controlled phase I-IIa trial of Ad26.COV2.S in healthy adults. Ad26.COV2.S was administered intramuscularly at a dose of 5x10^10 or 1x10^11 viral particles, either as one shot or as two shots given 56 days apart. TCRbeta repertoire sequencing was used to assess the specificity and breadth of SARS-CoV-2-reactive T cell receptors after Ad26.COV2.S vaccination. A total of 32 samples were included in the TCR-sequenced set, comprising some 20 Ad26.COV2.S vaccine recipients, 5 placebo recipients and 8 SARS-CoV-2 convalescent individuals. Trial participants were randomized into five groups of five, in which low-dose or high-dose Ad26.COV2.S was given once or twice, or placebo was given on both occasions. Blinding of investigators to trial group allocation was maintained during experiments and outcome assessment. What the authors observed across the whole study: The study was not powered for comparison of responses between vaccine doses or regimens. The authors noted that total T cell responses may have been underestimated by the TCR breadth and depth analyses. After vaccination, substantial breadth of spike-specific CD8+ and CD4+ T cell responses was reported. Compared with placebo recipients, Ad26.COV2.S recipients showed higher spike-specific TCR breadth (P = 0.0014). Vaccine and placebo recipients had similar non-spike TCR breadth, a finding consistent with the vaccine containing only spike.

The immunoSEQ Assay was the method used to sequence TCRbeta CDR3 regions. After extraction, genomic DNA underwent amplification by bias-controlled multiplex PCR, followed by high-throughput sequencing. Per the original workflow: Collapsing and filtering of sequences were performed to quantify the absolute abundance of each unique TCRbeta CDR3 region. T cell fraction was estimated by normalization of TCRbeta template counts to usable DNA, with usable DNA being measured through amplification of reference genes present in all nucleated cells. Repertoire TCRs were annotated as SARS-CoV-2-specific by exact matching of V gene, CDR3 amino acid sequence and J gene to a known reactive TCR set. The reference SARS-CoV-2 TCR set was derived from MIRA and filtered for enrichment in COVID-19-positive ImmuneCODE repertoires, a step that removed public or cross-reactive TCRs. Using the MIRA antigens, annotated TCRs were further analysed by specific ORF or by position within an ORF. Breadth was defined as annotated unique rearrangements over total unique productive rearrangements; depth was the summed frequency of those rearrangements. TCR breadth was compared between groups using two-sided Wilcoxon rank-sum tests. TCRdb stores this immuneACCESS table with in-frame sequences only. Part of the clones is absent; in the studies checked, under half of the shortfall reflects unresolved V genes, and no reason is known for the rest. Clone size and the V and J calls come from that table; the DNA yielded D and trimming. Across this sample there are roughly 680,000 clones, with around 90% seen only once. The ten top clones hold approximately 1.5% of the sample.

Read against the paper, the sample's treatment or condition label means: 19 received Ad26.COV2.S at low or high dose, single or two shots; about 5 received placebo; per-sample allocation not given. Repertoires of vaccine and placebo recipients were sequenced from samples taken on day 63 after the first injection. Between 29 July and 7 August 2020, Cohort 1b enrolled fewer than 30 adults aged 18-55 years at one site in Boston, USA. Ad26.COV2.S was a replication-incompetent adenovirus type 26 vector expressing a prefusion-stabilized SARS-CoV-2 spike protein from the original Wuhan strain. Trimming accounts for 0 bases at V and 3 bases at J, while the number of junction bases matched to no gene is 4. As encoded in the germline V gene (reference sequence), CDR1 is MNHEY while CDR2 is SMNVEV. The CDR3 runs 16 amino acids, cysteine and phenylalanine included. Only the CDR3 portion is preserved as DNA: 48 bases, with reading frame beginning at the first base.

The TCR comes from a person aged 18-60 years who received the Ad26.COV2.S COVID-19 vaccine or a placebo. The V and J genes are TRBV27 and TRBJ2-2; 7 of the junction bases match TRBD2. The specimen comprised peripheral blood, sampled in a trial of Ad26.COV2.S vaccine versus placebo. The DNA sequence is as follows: TGTGCCAGCAGTTTATCGTTCCGGGGGGACACCGGGGAGCTGTTTTTT. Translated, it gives CASSLSFRGDTGELFF.